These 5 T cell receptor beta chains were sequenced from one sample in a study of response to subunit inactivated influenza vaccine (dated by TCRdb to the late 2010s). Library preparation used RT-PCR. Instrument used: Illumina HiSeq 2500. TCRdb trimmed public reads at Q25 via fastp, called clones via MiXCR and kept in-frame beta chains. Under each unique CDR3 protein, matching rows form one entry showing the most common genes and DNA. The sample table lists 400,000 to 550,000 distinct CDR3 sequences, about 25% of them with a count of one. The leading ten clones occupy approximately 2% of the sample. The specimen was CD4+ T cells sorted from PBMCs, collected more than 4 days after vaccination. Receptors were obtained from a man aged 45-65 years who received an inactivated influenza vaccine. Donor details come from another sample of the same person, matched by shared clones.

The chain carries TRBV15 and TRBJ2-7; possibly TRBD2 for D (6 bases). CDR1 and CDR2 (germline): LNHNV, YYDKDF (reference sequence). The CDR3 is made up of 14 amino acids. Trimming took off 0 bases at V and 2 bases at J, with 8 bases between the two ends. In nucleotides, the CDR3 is TGTGCCACCAGCAGAGATTGGGGGGCCTACGAGCAGTACTTC. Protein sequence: CATSRDWGAYEQYF.

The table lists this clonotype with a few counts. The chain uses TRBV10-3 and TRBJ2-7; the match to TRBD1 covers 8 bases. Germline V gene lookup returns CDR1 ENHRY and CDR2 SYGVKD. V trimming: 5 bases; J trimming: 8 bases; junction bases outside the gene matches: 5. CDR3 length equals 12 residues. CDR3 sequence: CAISLTGGKQYF. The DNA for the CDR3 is TGTGCCATCAGTCTAACAGGGGGAAAGCAGTACTTC.

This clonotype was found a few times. CDR3 region: CASSHHLDGGYEQYF. In nucleotides, the CDR3 is TGTGCCAGCAGTCACCATCTCGACGGGGGGTATGAGCAGTACTTC. The chain links TRBV28 to TRBJ2-7; 7 bases map to TRBD2. Germline CDR1 MDHEN, CDR2 SYDVKM. The CDR3 consists of 15 residues. J was trimmed by 7 bases and V by 5 bases; bases with no gene match: 14.

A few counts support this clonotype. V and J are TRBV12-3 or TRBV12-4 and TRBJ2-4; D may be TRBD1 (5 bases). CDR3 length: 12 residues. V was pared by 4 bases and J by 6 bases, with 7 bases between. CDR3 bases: TGTGCCAGCAGTTCGACAGTAAACATTCAGTACTTC. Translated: CASSSTVNIQYF.

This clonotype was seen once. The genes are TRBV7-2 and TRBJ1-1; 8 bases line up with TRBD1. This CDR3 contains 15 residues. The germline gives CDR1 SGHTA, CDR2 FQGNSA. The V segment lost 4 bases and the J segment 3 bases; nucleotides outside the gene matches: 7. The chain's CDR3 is CASSSFRGRDTEAFF. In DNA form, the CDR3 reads TGTGCCAGCAGCTCGTTCAGGGGGCGGGACACTGAAGCTTTCTTT.